The 20 T cell receptor beta chains given below trace back to one sample, sequenced in a study of T cells after yellow fever vaccination. In TCRdb, the 5' RACE reads were re-called with MiXCR into one record per CDR3 protein. There are over 45,000 distinct CDR3 sequences in the sample; more than 5.5% occur only once, and about 40% lies in the top ten. The sample here was CD8+ T cells sorted from PBMCs, taken on the day of the first yellow fever vaccination. These receptor sequences come from a man between 18 and 29 years old who received the YFV17D yellow fever vaccine.

The sample holds many counts of this clonotype. The genes are TRBV6-2 or TRBV6-3 and TRBJ1-1; the D is unclear. V was cut by 8 bases and J by 1 base, with 11 bases left in between. CDR3 length: 13 residues. The V gene's germline CDR1 is MNHEY and CDR2 SVGEGT. The CDR3 DNA is TGTGCCAGCCGTTTTGGGCCGAACACTGAAGCTTTCTTT. It yields the protein CASRFGPNTEAFF.

This clonotype was observed many times. The chain links TRBV7-9 to TRBJ1-6; D call uncertain. Per the germline V gene, CDR1 is SEHNR and CDR2 is FQNEAQ (reference sequence). V lost 2 bases and J lost 7, with 15 bases in between. CDR3 length: 16 residues. The CDR3 coding sequence is TGTGCCAGCAGCTTAACCACCGGACGGTTAAATTCACCCCTCCACTTT. It is translated as CASSLTTGRLNSPLHF.

This clonotype was recorded a few times. The rearrangement uses TRBV13 and TRBJ2-5; 8 nucleotides agree with TRBD2. Germline V lookup: CDR1 PRHDT, CDR2 FYEKMQ (reference sequence). The CDR3 is 14 residues long. V was clipped by 6 bases and J by 2 bases; unmatched bases: 5. CDR3 nucleotides: TGTGCCAGCAGTTCAGGGACTAGACAAGAGACCCAGTACTTC. This encodes CASSSGTRQETQYF.

Regarding this clonotype: Since a much larger clone is just one base distant, this may be a read error. The J gene is TRBJ1-1, the V gene TRBV6-6; unclear D gene. The CDR3 has 12 amino acids. V lost 9 bases and J 3 bases, leaving 11 bases between the germline ends. Germline CDR1 is MNHNY and CDR2 is SVGAGI (reference sequence). CDR3: CASIGGYTEAFF. Here the CDR3 DNA reads TGTGCCAGTATAGGCGGATACACTGAAGCTTTCTTT.

This clonotype showed up just a few times. The V gene is TRBV6-2 or TRBV6-3, the J gene TRBJ2-5; TRBD2 agrees at 8 bases. J lost 5 bases, V lost 8 bases, and 4 bases had no gene match. This CDR3 is 12 amino acids long. Germline loops: CDR1 MNHEY, CDR2 SVGEGT. The CDR3 coding sequence is TGTGCCAGCGAAGGACTAGCTGAGACCCAGTACTTC. As protein: CASEGLAETQYF.

The table lists this clonotype with many counts. The rearrangement uses TRBV7-3 and TRBJ2-3, with TRBD2 matching 7 bases. Germline values: CDR1 SGHTA, CDR2 FQGTGA. With V trimmed by 4 bases and J by 1 base, 2 bases remained unmatched. This CDR3 comprises 14 residues. In DNA form, the CDR3 reads TGTGCCAGCAGCTCACGGGGGGGCACAGATACGCAGTATTTT. Its protein is CASSSRGGTDTQYF.

This clonotype occurred a few times. J is TRBJ2-1 and V is TRBV9; possibly TRBD1 for D (5 bases). CDR1 and CDR2 from the germline V gene are SGDLS and YYNGEE. This CDR3 spans 17 amino acids. The germline V and J ends were trimmed by 0 bases and 5 bases, with 18 bases remaining between them. The CDR3 DNA reads as TGTGCCAGCAGCGTAGAAGGGGAATATACCGCGAACAATGAGCAGTTCTTC. Encoded protein: CASSVEGEYTANNEQFF.

This clonotype was observed many times. The J gene is TRBJ2-4, the V gene TRBV18; D gene ambiguous. The CDR3 length is 17 residues. V was cut by 0 bases and J by 0 bases, with 12 bases left in between. Germline CDR1 is KGHSH and CDR2 is LQKENI. The CDR3: CASSPPWSPIAKNIQYF. CDR3 DNA sequence: TGTGCCAGCTCACCACCGTGGTCTCCAATAGCCAAAAACATTCAGTACTTC.

This clonotype was observed many times. The genes are TRBV20-1 and TRBJ2-5; 11 nucleotides line up with TRBD2. After removal of 0 bases from V and 5 bases from J, the junction contained 8 bases not matched to a gene. The CDR3 consists of 16 residues. Germline-derived CDR1 and CDR2 are DFQATT and SNEGSKA (reference sequence). The CDR3 protein is CSARDDRLAGLETQYF. As DNA, the CDR3 is TGCAGTGCTAGAGACGACCGACTAGCGGGGTTGGAGACCCAGTACTTC.

The chain couples TRBV6-2 or TRBV6-3 to TRBJ1-6, with D possibly being TRBD1 (6 bases). The CDR3 totals 14 residues. Germline CDR1 MNHEY, CDR2 SVGEGT. V lost 4 bases and J lost 10, with 14 bases in between. CDR3 protein: CASSSAGVESPLHF. In DNA form, the CDR3 reads TGTGCCAGCAGTTCCGCAGGGGTAGAGTCACCCCTCCACTTT.

This clonotype has only a few counts. V is TRBV29-1 and J is TRBJ2-2; 7 bases fit TRBD1. The trim removed 4 bases at V and 3 bases at J, leaving 5 bases unmatched. The CDR3 totals 14 residues. Per germline, CDR1 SQVTM and CDR2 ANQGSEA. The CDR3 DNA sequence: TGCAGCGTTGCCGCCGGGACAGACACCGGGGAGCTGTTTTTT. This codes for CSVAAGTDTGELFF.

This clonotype has only a few counts. The rearrangement links TRBV12-3 or TRBV12-4 to TRBJ2-6, with 10 bases identical to TRBD1. The CDR3 contains 16 residues. V gave up 6 bases and J gave up 3 bases; unmatched junction bases: 5. CDR3 protein: CASSGGQGVGANVLTF. As DNA, the CDR3 is TGTGCCAGCAGCGGCGGACAGGGGGTTGGGGCCAACGTCCTGACTTTC.

V and J are TRBV28 and TRBJ2-7, with 8 bases that match TRBD2. This CDR3 spans 16 amino acids. CDR1 MDHEN and CDR2 SYDVKM come from the germline V gene. V lost 2 bases to trimming and J lost 0 bases; unmatched junction nucleotides: 6. CDR3 bases: TGTGCCAGCAGTTTAGCGGGGGGACTCAACTCCTACGAGCAGTACGTC. This translates into CASSLAGGLNSYEQYV.

This clonotype has a handful of counts. The rearrangement links TRBV27 to TRBJ1-5; D gene unclear. The CDR3 contains 13 residues. Germline V gives CDR1 MNHEY, CDR2 SMNVEV (reference sequence). With 6 bases removed from V and 5 bases from J, the gap between germline ends came to 11 bases. This CDR3 reads CASSLAGDQPQHF. The DNA of the CDR3 is TGTGCCAGCAGCCTTGCCGGCGATCAGCCCCAGCATTTT.

This clonotype was detected ten times or more. The chain recombines TRBV4-2 with TRBJ2-4; perhaps TRBD2 as D (5 bases). The CDR3 spans 15 residues. The V gene's germline CDR1 is LGHNA and CDR2 YNFKEQ. The ends were cut back, 0 bases at V and 7 bases at J, with 13 bases in the middle. CDR3 residues: CASSQEGVGPNIQYF. The DNA of the CDR3 is TGTGCCAGCAGCCAAGAGGGAGTTGGTCCTAACATTCAGTACTTC.

This clonotype was seen repeatedly, ten times or more. V gene TRBV3-1 combines with J gene TRBJ2-2; D may be TRBD1 (5 bases). This CDR3 spans 13 amino acids. Trimming removed 9 bases from V and 2 bases from J, with 10 bases in between. From germline, CDR1 is LGHDT and CDR2 YNNKEL (reference sequence). CDR3 coding DNA: TGTGCCAGTAAACAGGCAAACACCGGGGAGCTGTTTTTT. This codes for CASKQANTGELFF.

This clonotype showed up just a few times. The chain recombines TRBV5-1 with TRBJ1-2, with D maybe TRBD1 (6 bases). The length of the CDR3 is 15 residues. Germline lookup yields CDR1 SGHRS and CDR2 YFSETQ. V dropped 0 bases and J dropped 4 bases, with 13 bases sitting between them. CDR3 loop: CASSLDRVSRYGYTF. CDR3 bases: TGCGCCAGCAGCTTGGACAGGGTCTCTCGCTATGGCTACACCTTC.

This chain uses TRBV14 with TRBJ2-5, with D perhaps TRBD1 or TRBD2 (5 bases each). The CDR3 totals 15 residues. With 0 bases removed from V and 3 bases from J, the gap between germline ends came to 11 bases. From germline, CDR1 is SGHDN and CDR2 FVKESK. As DNA, the CDR3 is TGTGCCAGCAGCCAAGAGGCCGGGACGGAAGAGACCCAGTACTTC. This gives the protein CASSQEAGTEETQYF.

V usage is TRBV7-8 and J usage is TRBJ2-5, with a weak D call TRBD1 (5 bases). Germline loops: CDR1 SGHVS, CDR2 FQNEAQ. V lost 0 bases and J 5 bases, leaving 10 bases between the germline ends. The CDR3 is 14 residues long. Here the CDR3 DNA reads TGTGCCAGCAGCTTAGCGCGCAGGGCCGAGACCCAGTACTTC. Protein: CASSLARRAETQYF. The full variable domain, rest sourced from reference TRBV7-8 and TRBJ2-5, is GAGVSQSPRYKVAKRGQDVALRCDPISGHVSLFWYQQALGQGPEFLTYFQNEAQLDKSGLPSDRFFAERPEGSVSTLKIQRTQQEDSAVYLCASSLARRAETQYFGPGTRLLVL.

This clonotype was found a few times. The genes are TRBV6-1 and TRBJ2-1, with TRBD2 matching 10 bases. From germline, CDR1 is MNHNS and CDR2 SASEGT. The CDR3 totals 15 residues. V lost 7 bases to trimming and J lost 0 bases; unmatched junction nucleotides: 3. CDR3 bases: TGTGCCAGCAACCCTAGCGGGGGCTCCTACAATGAGCAGTTCTTC. Protein product: CASNPSGGSYNEQFF.